The TCR beta chain described here comes from a study of CD8+CD57+ T cells in acquired aplastic anemia. For CDR3 and TCR beta VDJ profiling, genomic DNA was the template used. TCRdb re-called the reads through MiXCR, storing one row per CDR3 protein. The profile shows roughly 150,000 distinct CDR3 sequences, around 50% of them singletons. All sequencing subjects had displayed CD8+CD57+ cell expansion on flow cytometry. This CDR3 comprises 16 residues. Unmatched junction bases numbered 7, after V lost 3 bases and J lost 1 base. Germline CDR1 and CDR2: DFQATT and SNEGSKA (reference sequence). This clonotype was counted ten times or more.

V is TRBV20-1 and J is TRBJ2-3, with TRBD2 matching over 10 bases. Sample: sorted CD4+, CD8+, or CD8+CD57+ T cells (not recorded which) from PBMCs. This receptor was obtained from a human donor with aplastic anemia. CDR3 region: CSASFVLAGGTDTQYF. The CDR3 DNA reads as TGCAGTGCTAGCTTTGTGCTAGCGGGGGGCACAGATACGCAGTATTTT.